Below are 6 T cell receptor beta chains sequenced from a single sample in a study of sequential checkpoint blockade in melanoma. Treatment denoted: randomized to nivolumab then ipilimumab (arm A) or the reverse (arm B). Some clones are missing from TCRdb's copy, which holds only in-frame ones; the method was immunoSEQ multiplex PCR. The sample lists under 6,500 clones, 25% to 30% occurring once. The input for sequencing was tumor tissue (inferred from file names), taken from a patient given nivolumab and ipilimumab in sequence. The receptors derive from a human donor with melanoma.

There are a few counts of this clone. The chain combines TRBV23-1 with TRBJ1-3; D is unresolved. TRBV23-1 is treated as an ORF (open reading frame) with a function not yet certain. The germline V and J ends were trimmed by 0 bases and 0 bases, with 12 bases remaining between them. There are 17 residues in the CDR3. The CDR3 reads CASSQSKRDNSGNTIYF. The CDR3 DNA reads as TGCGCCAGCAGTCAATCGAAGCGGGATAACTCTGGAAACACCATATATTTT.

CDR3 DNA: TGTGCTAGTGGTTTGGTTCAGGGAGGGCCCCCTTATAGCAATCAGCCCCAGCATTTT. Its protein product is CASGLVQGGPPYSNQPQHF. The rearrangement uses TRBV12-5 and TRBJ1-5, with a weak D call TRBD1 (5 bases). Germline CDR1 reads LGHNT; CDR2 reads FRNRAP. V was cut by 0 bases and J by 0 bases, with 18 bases left in between. The CDR3 spans 19 residues.

This clone came up a few times. The genes are TRBV11-3 and TRBJ2-1, with TRBD2 matching over 9 bases. Germline CDR1 SGHNT, CDR2 YENEEA. V shed 4 bases and J 6 bases; nucleotides not matched to a gene: 13. CDR3 length: 17 amino acids. CDR3 coding DNA: TGTGCCAGCAGCTCTCCTAGGGGAGCGGGAGGCTCCAATGAGCAGTTCTTC. This translates into CASSSPRGAGGSNEQFF. The variable domain in full, completed from reference TRBV11-3 and TRBJ2-1, reads EAGVVQSPRYKIIEKKQPVAFWCNPISGHNTLYWYLQNLGQGPELLIRYENEEAVDDSQLPKDRFSAERLKGVDSTLKIQPAELGDSAVYLCASSSPRGAGGSNEQFFGPGTRLTVL.

In DNA, the CDR3 is TGCGCCAGCAGTCAACGGGGACAGCAAGAGACCCAGTACTTC. Its protein product is CASSQRGQQETQYF. This rearrangement joins TRBV23-1 to TRBJ2-5, with TRBD1 matching 7 bases. TRBV23-1 is sorted into the ORF group, with uncertain function. V shed 2 bases, J shed 2 bases, and the junction held 2 bases outside the gene matches. The CDR3 length is 14 residues.

V is TRBV5-1 and J is TRBJ2-3; TRBD1 is a possible D gene (6 bases). CDR1 is SGHRS and CDR2 is YFSETQ in the germline V gene. Between the trimmed V and J ends, which lost 4 bases and 3 bases, there was a span of 15 bases. The CDR3 is 15 residues long. The chain's CDR3 is CASSPYGQLTDTQYF. The CDR3 DNA is TGCGCCAGCAGCCCCTACGGACAGCTTACAGATACGCAGTATTTT.

This clone was picked up a small number of times. The rearrangement joins TRBV18 to TRBJ2-5; 9 bases fit TRBD1. Germline V gene lookup returns CDR1 KGHSH and CDR2 LQKENI. The CDR3 runs to 14 residues. V shed 4 bases and J 5 bases; nucleotides not matched to a gene: 5. DNA for the CDR3: TGTGCCAGCTCACGACCGGGACAGGGTGAGACCCAGTACTTC. Its translation: CASSRPGQGETQYF.